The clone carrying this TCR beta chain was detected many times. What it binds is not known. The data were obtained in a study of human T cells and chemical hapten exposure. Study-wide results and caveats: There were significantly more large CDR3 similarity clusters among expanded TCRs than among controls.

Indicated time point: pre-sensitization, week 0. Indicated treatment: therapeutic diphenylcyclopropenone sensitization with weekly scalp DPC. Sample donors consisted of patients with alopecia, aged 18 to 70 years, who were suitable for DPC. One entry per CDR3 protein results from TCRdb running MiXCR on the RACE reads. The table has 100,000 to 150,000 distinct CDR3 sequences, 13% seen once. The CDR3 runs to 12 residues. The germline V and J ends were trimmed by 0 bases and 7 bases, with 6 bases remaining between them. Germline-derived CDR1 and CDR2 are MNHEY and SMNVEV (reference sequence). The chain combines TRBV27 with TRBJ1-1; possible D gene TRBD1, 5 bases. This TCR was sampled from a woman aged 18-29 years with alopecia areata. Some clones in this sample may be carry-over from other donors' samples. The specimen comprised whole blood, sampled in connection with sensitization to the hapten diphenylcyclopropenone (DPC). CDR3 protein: CASSLSGGEAFF. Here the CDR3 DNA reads TGTGCCAGCAGTTTATCGGGGGGTGAAGCTTTCTTT.